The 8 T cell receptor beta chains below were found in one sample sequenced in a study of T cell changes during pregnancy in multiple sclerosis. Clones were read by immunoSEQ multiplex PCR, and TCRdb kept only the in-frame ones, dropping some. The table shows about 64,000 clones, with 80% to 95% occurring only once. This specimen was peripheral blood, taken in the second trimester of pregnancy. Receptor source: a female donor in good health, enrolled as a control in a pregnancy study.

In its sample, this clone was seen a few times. The DNA of the CDR3 is TGTGCCAGCAGTCAACAGGGGCCATACAATGAGCAGTTCTTC. Its protein is CASSQQGPYNEQFF. The rearrangement joins TRBV6-6 to TRBJ2-1, with 7 bases fitting TRBD1. Trimming removed 5 bases from V and 4 bases from J; junction bases left unmatched: 5. Germline lookup yields CDR1 MNHNY and CDR2 SVGAGI (reference sequence). The CDR3 is made up of 14 amino acids.

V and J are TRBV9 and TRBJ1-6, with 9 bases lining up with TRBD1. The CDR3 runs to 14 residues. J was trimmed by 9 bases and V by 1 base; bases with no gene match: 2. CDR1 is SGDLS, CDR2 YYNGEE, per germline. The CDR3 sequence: CASSVQTGGSPLHF. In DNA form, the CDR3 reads TGTGCCAGCAGCGTACAGACAGGGGGTTCACCCCTCCACTTT.

The CDR3 DNA reads TGTGCCAGCAGCTCCGTGACAGGTTCCTACGAGCAGTACTTC. Translating it yields CASSSVTGSYEQYF. V usage is TRBV11-2 and J usage is TRBJ2-7, with a possible D match to TRBD1 (6 bases). The CDR3 runs 14 residues. The germline V gene encodes CDR1 SGHAT and CDR2 FQNNGV. The V and J ends lost 4 bases and 1 base respectively, with 11 bases between them.

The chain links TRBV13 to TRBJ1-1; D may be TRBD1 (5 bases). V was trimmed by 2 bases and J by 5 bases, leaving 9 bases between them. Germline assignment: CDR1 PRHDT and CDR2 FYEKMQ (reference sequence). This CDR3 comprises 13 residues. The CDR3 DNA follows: TGTGCCAGCAGCTTACTTGGGGGGACTGAAGCTTTCTTT. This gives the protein CASSLLGGTEAFF.

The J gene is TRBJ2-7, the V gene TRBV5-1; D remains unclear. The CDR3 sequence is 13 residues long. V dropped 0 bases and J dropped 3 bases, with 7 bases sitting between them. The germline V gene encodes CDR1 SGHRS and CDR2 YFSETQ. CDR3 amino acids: CASSLGPYYEQYF. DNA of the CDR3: TGCGCCAGCAGCTTGGGGCCGTACTACGAGCAGTACTTC.

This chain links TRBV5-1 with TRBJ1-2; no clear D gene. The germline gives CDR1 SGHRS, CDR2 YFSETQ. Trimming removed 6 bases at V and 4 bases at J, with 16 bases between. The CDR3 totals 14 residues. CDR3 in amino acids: CASNTGGSGYGYTF. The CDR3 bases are TGCGCCAGCAACACCGGAGGGTCGGGCTATGGCTACACCTTC.

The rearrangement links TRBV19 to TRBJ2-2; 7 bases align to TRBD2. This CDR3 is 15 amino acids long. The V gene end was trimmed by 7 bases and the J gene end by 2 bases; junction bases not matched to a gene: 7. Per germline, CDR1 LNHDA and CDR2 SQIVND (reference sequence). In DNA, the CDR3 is TGTGCCAGTAACGAGGGAGGGGATAACACCGGGGAGCTGTTTTTT. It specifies CASNEGGDNTGELFF.

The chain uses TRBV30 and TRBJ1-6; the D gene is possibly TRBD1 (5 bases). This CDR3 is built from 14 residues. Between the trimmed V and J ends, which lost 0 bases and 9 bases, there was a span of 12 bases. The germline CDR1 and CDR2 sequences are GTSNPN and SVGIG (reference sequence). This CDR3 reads CAWSVQAGSSPLHF. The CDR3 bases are TGTGCCTGGAGTGTACAGGCCGGGAGTTCACCCCTCCACTTT.